Below, one TCR beta chain is given with its context. Its antigen remains unidentified. The data were taken from a study of T cell responses to AZD1222 COVID-19 vaccine. Study summary: The analysis combined second doses at about 4 or about 12 weeks. General study findings and limits: A rise in Spike-specific TCR breadth and depth followed two AZD1222 doses. In a largely white British group with more females than males, clonal diversity was possibly underestimated.

Germline CDR1 SGDLS, CDR2 YYNGEE. V trimming: 3 bases; J trimming: 4 bases; junction bases outside the gene matches: 15. The CDR3 has 18 amino acids. Clones were read by immunoSEQ multiplex PCR, and TCRdb kept only the in-frame ones, dropping some. Seen here are more than 100,000 clones, over 90% observed once, and the top ten hold 1.5% to 2%. The clonotype originates from an adult in good health. V gene TRBV9 combines with J gene TRBJ2-3; 9 bases are a match to TRBD1. Source: peripheral blood, taken on day 0 of AZD1222 vaccination. The CDR3 bases are TGTGCCAGCAGCGAATCTACACCCCGGGACAGGGTCCCAGATACGCAGTATTTT. It yields the protein CASSESTPRDRVPDTQYF.